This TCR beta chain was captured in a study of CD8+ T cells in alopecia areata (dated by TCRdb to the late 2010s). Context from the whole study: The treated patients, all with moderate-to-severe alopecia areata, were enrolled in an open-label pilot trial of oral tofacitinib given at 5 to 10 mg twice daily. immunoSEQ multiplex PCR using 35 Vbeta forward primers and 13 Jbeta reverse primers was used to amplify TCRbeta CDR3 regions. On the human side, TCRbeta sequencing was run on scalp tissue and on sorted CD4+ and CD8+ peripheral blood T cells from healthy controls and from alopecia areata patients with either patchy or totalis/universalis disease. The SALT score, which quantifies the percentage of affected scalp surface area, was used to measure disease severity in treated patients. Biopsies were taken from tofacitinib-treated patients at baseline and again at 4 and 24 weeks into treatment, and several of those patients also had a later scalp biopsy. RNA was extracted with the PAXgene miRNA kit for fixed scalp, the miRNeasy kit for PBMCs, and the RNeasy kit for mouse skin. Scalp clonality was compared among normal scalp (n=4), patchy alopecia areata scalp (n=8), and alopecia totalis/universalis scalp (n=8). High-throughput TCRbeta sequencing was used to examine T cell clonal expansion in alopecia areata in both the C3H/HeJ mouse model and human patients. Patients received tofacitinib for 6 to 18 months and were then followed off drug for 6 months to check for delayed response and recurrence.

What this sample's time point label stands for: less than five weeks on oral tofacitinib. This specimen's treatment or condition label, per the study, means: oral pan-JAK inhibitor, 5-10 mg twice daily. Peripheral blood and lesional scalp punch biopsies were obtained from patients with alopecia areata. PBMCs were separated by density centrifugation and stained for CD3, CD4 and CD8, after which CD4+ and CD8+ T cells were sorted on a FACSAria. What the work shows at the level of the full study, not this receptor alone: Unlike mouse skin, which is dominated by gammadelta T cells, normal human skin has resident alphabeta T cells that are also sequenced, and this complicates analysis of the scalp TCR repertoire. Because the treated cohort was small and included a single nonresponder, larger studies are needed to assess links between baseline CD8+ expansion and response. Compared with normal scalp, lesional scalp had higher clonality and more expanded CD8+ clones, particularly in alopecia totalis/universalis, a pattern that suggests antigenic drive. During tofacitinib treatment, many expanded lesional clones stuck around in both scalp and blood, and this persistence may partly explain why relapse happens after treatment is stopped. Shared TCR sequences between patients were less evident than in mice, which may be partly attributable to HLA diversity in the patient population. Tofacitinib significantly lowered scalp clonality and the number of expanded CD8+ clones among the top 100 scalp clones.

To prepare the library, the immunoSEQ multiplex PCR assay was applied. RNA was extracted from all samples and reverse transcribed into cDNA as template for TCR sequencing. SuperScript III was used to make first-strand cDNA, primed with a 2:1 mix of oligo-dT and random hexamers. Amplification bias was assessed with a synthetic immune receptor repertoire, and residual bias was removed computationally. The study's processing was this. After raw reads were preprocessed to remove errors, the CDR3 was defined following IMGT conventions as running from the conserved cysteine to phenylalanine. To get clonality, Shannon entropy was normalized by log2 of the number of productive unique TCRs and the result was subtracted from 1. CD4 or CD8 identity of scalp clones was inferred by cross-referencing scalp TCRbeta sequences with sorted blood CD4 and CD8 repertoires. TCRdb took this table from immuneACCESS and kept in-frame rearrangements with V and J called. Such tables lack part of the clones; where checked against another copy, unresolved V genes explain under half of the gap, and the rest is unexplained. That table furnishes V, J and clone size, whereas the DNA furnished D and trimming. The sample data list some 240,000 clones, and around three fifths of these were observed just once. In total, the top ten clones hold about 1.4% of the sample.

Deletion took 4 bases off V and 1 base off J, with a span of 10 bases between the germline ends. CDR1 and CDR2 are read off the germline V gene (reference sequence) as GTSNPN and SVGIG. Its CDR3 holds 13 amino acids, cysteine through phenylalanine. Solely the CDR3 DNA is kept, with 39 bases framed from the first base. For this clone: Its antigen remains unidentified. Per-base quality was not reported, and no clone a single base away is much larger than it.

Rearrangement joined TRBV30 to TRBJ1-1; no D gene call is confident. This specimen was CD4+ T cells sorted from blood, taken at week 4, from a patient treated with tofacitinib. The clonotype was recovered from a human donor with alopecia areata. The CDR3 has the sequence CAWNSGRNTEAFF. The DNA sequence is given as TGTGCCTGGAATAGTGGCAGGAACACTGAAGCTTTCTTT. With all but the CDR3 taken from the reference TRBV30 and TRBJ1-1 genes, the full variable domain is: SQTIHQWPATLVQPVGSPLSLECTVEGTSNPNLYWYRQAAGRGLQLLFYSVGIGQISSEVPQNLSASRPQDRQFILSSKKLLLSDSGFYLCAWNSGRNTEAFFGQGTRLTVV.